The rows below give T cell receptor beta chains drawn from one sample of a study of response to subunit inactivated influenza vaccine. TCRdb reprocessed the RT-PCR reads with MiXCR, giving one entry per CDR3 protein. The table shows hundreds of thousands of distinct CDR3 sequences, with approximately 12% occurring only once. The specimen comprised PBMCs from blood, sampled on the day of vaccination. The source is a man between 50 and 59 years old who received an inactivated influenza vaccine. Both conserved end residues are part of each CDR3. The D gene is left open where the match is weak. Not every row has a clone size; where given, it reads once, few, many or a size class.

cdr3_nt: TGTGCCAGCAGCCGGGCAATGACAGGAAACACTGAAGCTTTCTTT
cdr3_aa: CASSRAMTGNTEAFF
d_call: -
v_call: TRBV6-1
clone_size: few
j_call: TRBJ1-1

cdr3_nt: TGTGCCAGCAGTAACCGGGCCCGTCACTTAAACCACCCGGGTTCACCCCTCCACTTT
cdr3_aa: CASSNRARHLNHPGSPLHF
d_call: -
v_call: TRBV6-4
clone_size: -
j_call: TRBJ1-6

cdr3_nt: TGTGCCAGCAGCTTAGACAGTTCTAGCACAGATACGCAGTATTTT
cdr3_aa: CASSLDSSSTDTQYF
d_call: -
v_call: TRBV11-2
clone_size: -
j_call: TRBJ2-3

cdr3_nt: TGTGCCATCAGTGAGTCCGGGAAGGTCTACAATGAGCAGTTCTTC
cdr3_aa: CAISESGKVYNEQFF
d_call: -
v_call: TRBV10-3
clone_size: few
j_call: TRBJ2-1

cdr3_nt: TGTGCCAGCAGCTTCACGTCGACGCCCGAAGGTGAGCAGTTCTTC
cdr3_aa: CASSFTSTPEGEQFF
d_call: -
v_call: TRBV7-2
clone_size: few
j_call: TRBJ2-1

cdr3_nt: TGTGCCAGCAGCCAAAACTTGGGGTACGAGCAGTACTTC
cdr3_aa: CASSQNLGYEQYF
d_call: -
v_call: TRBV4-2
clone_size: -
j_call: TRBJ2-7

cdr3_nt: TGCGCCAGCAGCCAAGATCCCCAGCAAGAGACCCAGTACTTC
cdr3_aa: CASSQDPQQETQYF
d_call: -
v_call: TRBV4-3
clone_size: few
j_call: TRBJ2-5

cdr3_nt: TGCGCCAGCAGCTTGTCTGCAGGGGACGGCTATGGCTACACCTTC
cdr3_aa: CASSLSAGDGYGYTF
d_call: -
v_call: TRBV5-1
clone_size: few
j_call: TRBJ1-2

cdr3_nt: TGCAGCGTTGAAGGGAGAGGGCAGGGGGTCGACGAGCAGTACTTC
cdr3_aa: CSVEGRGQGVDEQYF
d_call: TRBD1
v_call: TRBV29-1
clone_size: -
j_call: TRBJ2-7

cdr3_nt: TGTGCCAGCAGCTTAGCTAGCGGGGGAGGTCGGCAGTTCTTC
cdr3_aa: CASSLASGGGRQFF
d_call: TRBD2
v_call: TRBV11-2
clone_size: -
j_call: TRBJ2-1

cdr3_nt: TGTGCCAGCAGCCAGGGGACAGGGGTGGTTGAGCAGTTCTTC
cdr3_aa: CASSQGTGVVEQFF
d_call: TRBD1
v_call: TRBV3-1
clone_size: -
j_call: TRBJ2-1

cdr3_nt: TGTGCCAGCAGTTTAGGAGGACAGAGCGAGACCCAGTACTTC
cdr3_aa: CASSLGGQSETQYF
d_call: -
v_call: TRBV12-3/TRBV12-4
clone_size: few
j_call: TRBJ2-5

cdr3_nt: TGTGCCAGCAGTTACGCGGGTTACAATGAGCAGTTCTTC
cdr3_aa: CASSYAGYNEQFF
d_call: -
v_call: TRBV6-2/TRBV6-3
clone_size: few
j_call: TRBJ2-1

cdr3_nt: TGTGCCAGCAGTCGGCGAGACAGGCCCCTGGAATTGGCTTTCTTT
cdr3_aa: CASSRRDRPLELAFF
d_call: -
v_call: TRBV5-6
clone_size: -
j_call: TRBJ1-1

cdr3_nt: TGCGCCAGCAGTGAGTCGGTTAGCGGGGGCGCGTGGTTCTACGAGCAGTACTTC
cdr3_aa: CASSESVSGGAWFYEQYF
d_call: TRBD2
v_call: TRBV10-1
clone_size: few
j_call: TRBJ2-7

cdr3_nt: TGTGCCAGCAGCCCCCGACTAGCGGAGCAAGAGACCCAGTACTTC
cdr3_aa: CASSPRLAEQETQYF
d_call: TRBD2
v_call: TRBV11-2
clone_size: few
j_call: TRBJ2-5

cdr3_nt: TGTGCCAGCAACACAGGGGGAGAGCAGTTCTTC
cdr3_aa: CASNTGGEQFF
d_call: TRBD1
v_call: TRBV3-1
clone_size: -
j_call: TRBJ2-1